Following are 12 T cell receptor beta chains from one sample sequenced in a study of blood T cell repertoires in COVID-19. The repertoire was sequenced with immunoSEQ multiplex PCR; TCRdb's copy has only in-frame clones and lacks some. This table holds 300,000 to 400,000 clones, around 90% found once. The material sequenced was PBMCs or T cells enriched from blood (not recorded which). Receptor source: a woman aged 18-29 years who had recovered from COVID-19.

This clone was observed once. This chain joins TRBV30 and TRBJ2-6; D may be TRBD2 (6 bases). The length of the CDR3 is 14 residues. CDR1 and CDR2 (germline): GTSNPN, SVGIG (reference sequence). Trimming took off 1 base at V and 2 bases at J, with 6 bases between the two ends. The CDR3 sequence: CAWSAGAGANVLTF. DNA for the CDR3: TGTGCCTGGAGTGCGGGGGCTGGGGCCAACGTCCTGACTTTC.

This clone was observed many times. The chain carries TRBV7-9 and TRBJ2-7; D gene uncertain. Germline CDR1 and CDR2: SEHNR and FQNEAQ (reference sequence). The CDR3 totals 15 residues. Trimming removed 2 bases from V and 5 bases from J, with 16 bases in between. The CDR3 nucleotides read TGTGCCAGCAGCTTAACAAGAACAGTAAACCACGAGCAGTACTTC. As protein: CASSLTRTVNHEQYF.

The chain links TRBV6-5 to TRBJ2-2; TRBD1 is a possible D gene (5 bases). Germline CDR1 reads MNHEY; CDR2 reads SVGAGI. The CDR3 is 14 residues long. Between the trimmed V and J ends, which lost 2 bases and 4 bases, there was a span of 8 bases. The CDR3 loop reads CASSYGAGTGELFF. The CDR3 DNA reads TGTGCCAGCAGTTACGGGGCTGGCACCGGGGAGCTGTTTTTT.

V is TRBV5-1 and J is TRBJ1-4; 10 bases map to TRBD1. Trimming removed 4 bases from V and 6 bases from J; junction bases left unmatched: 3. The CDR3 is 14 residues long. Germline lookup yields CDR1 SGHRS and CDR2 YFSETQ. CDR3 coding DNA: TGCGCCAGCAGCGTCGACAGGGGGCATGAAAAACTGTTTTTT. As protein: CASSVDRGHEKLFF.

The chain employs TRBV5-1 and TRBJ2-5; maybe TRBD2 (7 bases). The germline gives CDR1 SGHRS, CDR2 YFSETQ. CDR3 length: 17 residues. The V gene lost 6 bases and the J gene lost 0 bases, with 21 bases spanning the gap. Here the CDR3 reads CASKGGTGGAYQETQYF. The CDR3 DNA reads TGCGCCAGCAAAGGGGGAACGGGGGGCGCGTACCAAGAGACCCAGTACTTC.

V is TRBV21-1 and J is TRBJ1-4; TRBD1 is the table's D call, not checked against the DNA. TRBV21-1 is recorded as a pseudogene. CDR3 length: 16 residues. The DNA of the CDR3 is TGTGCCAGCAGCAACCCCCTGGCAGGGGTGCGTGAAAAACTGTTTTTT. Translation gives CASSNPLAGVREKLFF.

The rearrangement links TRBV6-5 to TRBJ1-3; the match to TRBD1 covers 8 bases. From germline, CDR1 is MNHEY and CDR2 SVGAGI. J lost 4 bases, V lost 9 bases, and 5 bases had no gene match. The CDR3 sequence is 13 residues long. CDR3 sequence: CASSTGAGNTIYF. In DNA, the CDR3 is TGTGCCAGTTCGACAGGGGCCGGAAACACCATATATTTT.

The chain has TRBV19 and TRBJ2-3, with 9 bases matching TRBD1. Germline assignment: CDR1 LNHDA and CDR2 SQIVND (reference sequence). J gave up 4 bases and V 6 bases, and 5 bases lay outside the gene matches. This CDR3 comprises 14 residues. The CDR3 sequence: CASRDRGISDTQYF. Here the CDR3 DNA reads TGTGCCAGTAGGGACAGGGGTATCTCAGATACGCAGTATTTT.

This chain's CDR3 is CASSVVGGKDFTEAFF. CDR3 sequence (DNA): TGTGCCAGCAGCGTAGTAGGCGGGAAAGATTTCACTGAAGCTTTCTTT. This chain joins TRBV9 and TRBJ1-1; D not certain. V was pared by 0 bases and J by 4 bases, with 16 bases between. The CDR3 is made up of 16 amino acids. In germline, CDR1 is SGDLS, CDR2 YYNGEE.

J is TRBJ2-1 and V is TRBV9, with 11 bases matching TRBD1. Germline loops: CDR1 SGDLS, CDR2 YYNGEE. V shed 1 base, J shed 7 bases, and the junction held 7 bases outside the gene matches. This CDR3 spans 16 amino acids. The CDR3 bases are TGTGCCAGCAGCGTAAGTGGACAGGGGGCTCGGAATGAGCAGTTCTTC. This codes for CASSVSGQGARNEQFF.

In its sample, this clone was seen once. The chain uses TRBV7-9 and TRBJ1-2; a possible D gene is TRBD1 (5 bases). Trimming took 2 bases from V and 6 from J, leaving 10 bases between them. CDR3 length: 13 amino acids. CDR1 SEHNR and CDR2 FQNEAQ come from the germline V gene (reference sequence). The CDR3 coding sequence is TGTGCCAGCAGCTTAAACCAGGGCCATGGCTACACCTTC. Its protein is CASSLNQGHGYTF.

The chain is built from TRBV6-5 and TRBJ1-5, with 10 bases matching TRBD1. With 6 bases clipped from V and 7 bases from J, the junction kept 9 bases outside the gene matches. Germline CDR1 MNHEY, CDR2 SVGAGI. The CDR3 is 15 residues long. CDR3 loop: CASSQGTGAGQPQHF. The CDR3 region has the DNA TGTGCCAGCAGCCAAGGGACAGGGGCTGGGCAGCCCCAGCATTTT.